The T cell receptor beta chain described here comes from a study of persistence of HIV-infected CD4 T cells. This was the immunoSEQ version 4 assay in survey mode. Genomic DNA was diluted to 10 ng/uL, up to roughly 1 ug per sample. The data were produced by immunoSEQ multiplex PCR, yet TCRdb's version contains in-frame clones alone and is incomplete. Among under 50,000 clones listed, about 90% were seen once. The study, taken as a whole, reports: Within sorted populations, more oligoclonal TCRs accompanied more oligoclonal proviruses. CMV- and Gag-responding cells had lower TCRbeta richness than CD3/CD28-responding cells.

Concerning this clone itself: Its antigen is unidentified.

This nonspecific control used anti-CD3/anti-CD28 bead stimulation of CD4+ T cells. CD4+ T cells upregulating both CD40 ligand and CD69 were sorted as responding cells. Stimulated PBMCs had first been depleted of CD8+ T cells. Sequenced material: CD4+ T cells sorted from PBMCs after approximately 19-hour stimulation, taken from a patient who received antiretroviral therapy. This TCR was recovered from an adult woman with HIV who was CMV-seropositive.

The CDR3 sequence is CASSQDLQGPNYGYTF. CDR3 nucleotide sequence: TGTGCCAGCAGCCAAGATCTTCAGGGACCGAACTATGGCTACACCTTC. This rearrangement joins TRBV14 to TRBJ1-2, with D perhaps TRBD1 (5 bases). Germline assignment: CDR1 SGHDN and CDR2 FVKESK. V lost 0 bases and J lost 2, with 13 bases in between. The CDR3 loop spans 16 amino acids.